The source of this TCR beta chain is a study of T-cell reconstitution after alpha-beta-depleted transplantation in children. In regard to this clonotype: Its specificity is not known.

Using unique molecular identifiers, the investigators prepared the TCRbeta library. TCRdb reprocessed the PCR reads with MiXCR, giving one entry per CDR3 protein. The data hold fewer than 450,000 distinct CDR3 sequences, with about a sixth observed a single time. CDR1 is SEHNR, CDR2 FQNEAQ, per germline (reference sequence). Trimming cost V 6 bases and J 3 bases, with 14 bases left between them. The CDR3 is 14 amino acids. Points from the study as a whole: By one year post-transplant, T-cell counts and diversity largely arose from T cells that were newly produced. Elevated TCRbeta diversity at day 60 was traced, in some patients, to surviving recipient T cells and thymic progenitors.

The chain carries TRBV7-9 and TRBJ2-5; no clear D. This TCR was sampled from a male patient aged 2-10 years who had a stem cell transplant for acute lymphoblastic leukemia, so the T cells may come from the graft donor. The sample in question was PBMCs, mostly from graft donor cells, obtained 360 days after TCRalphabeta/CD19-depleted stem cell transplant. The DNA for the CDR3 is TGTGCCAGCAGTACCACCGGGCCGAAAGAGACCCAGTACTTC. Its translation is CASSTTGPKETQYF.